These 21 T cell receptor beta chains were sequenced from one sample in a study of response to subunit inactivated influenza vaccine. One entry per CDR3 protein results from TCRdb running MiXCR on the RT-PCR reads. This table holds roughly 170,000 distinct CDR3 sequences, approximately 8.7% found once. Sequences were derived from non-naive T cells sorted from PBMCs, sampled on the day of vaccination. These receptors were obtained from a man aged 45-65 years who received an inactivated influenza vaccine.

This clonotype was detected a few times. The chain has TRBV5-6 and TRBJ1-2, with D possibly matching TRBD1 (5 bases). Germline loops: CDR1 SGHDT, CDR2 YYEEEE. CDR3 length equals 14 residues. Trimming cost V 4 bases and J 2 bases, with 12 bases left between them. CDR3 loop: CASSRGGDNYGYTF. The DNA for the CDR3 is TGTGCCAGCAGCCGGGGGGGTGACAACTATGGCTACACCTTC.

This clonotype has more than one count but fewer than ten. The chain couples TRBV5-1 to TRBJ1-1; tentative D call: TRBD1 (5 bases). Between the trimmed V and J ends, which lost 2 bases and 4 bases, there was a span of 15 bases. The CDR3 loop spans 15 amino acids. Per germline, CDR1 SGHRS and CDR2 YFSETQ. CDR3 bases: TGCGCCAGCAGCTTTTCCCCGGGGACCACCACTGAAGCTTTCTTT. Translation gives CASSFSPGTTTEAFF.

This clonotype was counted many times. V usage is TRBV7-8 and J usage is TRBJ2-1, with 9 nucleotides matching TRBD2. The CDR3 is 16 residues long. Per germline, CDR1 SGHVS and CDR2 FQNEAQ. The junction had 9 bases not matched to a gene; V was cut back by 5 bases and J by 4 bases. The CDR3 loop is CASSQESGGIYNEQFF. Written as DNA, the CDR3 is TGTGCCAGCAGCCAAGAGAGCGGGGGGATTTACAATGAGCAGTTCTTC.

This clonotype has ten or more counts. CDR3 region: CASSRTGGRSYEQYF. In DNA form, the CDR3 reads TGTGCCAGCAGTCGGACAGGGGGCCGCTCCTACGAGCAGTACTTC. V and J are TRBV27 and TRBJ2-7; 11 positions match TRBD1. CDR3 size: 15 residues. J lost 0 bases, V lost 5 bases, and 3 bases had no gene match. Germline loops: CDR1 MNHEY, CDR2 SMNVEV (reference sequence).

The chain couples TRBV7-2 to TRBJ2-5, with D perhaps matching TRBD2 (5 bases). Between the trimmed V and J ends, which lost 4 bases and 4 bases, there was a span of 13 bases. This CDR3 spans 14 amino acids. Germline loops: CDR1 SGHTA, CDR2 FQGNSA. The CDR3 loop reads CASSWNRRRETQYF. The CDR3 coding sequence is TGTGCCAGCAGCTGGAATCGGAGGCGAGAGACCCAGTACTTC.

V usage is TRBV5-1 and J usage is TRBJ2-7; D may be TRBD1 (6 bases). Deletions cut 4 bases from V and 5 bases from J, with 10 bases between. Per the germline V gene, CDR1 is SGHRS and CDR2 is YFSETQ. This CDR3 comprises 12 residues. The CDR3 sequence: CASSITGNEQYF. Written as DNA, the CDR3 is TGCGCCAGCAGCATAACAGGGAACGAGCAGTACTTC.

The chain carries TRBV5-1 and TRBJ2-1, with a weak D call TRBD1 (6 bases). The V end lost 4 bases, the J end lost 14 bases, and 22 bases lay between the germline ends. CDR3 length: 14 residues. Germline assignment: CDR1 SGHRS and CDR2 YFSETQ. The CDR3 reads CASSGGQQGTWKFF. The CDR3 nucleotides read TGCGCCAGCAGCGGAGGCCAACAGGGAACGTGGAAGTTCTTC. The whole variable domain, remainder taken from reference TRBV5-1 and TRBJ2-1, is KAGVTQTPRYLIKTRGQQVTLSCSPISGHRSVSWYQQTPGQGLQFLFEYFSETQRNKGNFPGRFSGRQFSNSRSEMNVSTLELGDSALYLCASSGGQQGTWKFFGPGTRLTVL.

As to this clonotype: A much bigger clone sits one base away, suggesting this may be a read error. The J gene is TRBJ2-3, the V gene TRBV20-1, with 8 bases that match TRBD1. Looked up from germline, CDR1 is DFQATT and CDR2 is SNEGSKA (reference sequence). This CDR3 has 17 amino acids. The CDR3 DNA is TGCTGTGCTAGAGATGTGTCTCGGACAGGGCCCACAGATACGCAGTATTTT. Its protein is CCARDVSRTGPTDTQYF.

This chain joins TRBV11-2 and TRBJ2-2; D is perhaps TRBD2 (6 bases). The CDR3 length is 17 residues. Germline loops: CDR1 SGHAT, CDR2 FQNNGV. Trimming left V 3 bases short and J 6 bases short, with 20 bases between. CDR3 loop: CASSFLSIGGFPGELFF. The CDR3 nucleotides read TGTGCCAGCAGCTTTCTCTCTATTGGGGGGTTCCCCGGGGAGCTGTTTTTT. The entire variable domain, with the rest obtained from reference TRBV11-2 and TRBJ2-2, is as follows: EAGVAQSPRYKIIEKRQSVAFWCNPISGHATLYWYQQILGQGPKLLIQFQNNGVVDDSQLPKDRFSAERLKGVDSTLKIQPAKLEDSAVYLCASSFLSIGGFPGELFFGEGSRLTVL.

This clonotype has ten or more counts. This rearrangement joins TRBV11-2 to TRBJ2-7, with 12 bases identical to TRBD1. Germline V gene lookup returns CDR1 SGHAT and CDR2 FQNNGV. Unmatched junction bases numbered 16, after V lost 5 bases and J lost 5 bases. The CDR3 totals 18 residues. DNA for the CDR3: TGTGCCAGCAGCCAGGGACAGGGGGCTACGCTAGGGTTTAACGAGCAGTACTTC. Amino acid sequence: CASSQGQGATLGFNEQYF.

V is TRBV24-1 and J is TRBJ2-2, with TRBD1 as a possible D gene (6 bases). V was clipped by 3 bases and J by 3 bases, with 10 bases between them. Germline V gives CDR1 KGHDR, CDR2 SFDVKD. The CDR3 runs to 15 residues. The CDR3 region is CATSDADRDTGELFF. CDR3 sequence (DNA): TGTGCCACCAGTGATGCGGACAGAGACACCGGGGAGCTGTTTTTT.

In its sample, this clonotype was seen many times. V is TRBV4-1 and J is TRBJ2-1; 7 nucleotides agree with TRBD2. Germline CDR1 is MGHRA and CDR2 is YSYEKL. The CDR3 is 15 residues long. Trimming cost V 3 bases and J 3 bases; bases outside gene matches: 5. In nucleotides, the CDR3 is TGCGCCAGCAGCCAGACGGGAGGTAACTACAATGAGCAGTTCTTC. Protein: CASSQTGGNYNEQFF.

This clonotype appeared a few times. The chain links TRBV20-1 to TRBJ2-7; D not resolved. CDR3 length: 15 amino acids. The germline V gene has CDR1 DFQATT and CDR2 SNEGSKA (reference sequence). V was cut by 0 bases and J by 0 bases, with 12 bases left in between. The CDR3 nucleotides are TGCAGTGCTAGAGAATGGGCAGGTCTCTCCTACGAGCAGTACTTC. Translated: CSAREWAGLSYEQYF.

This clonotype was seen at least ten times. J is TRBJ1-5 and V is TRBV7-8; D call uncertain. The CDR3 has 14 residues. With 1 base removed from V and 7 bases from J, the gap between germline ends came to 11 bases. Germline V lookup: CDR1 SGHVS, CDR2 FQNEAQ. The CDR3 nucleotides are TGTGCCAGCAGCTTAGGTAGGCGTCTACAGCCCCAGCATTTT. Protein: CASSLGRRLQPQHF. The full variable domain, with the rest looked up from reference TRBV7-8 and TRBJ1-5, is GAGVSQSPRYKVAKRGQDVALRCDPISGHVSLFWYQQALGQGPEFLTYFQNEAQLDKSGLPSDRFFAERPEGSVSTLKIQRTQQEDSAVYLCASSLGRRLQPQHFGDGTRLSIL.

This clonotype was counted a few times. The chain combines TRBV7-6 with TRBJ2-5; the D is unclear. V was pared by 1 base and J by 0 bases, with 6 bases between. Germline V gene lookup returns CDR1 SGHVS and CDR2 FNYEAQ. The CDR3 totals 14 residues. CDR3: CASSLVPYQETQYF. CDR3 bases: TGTGCCAGCAGCTTAGTCCCGTACCAAGAGACCCAGTACTTC.

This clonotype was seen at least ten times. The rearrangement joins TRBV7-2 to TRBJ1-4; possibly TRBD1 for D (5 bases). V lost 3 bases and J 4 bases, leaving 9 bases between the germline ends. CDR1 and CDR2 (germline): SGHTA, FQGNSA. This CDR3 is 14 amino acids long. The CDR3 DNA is TGTGCCAGCAGCTTCGGGACGGGTAATGAAAAACTGTTTTTT. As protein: CASSFGTGNEKLFF.

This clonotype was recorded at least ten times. The CDR3 nucleotides read TGCAGTGCTAGAGATCTGCGGGAAGCCGGGGAGCTGTTTTTT. It encodes CSARDLREAGELFF. This chain joins TRBV20-1 and TRBJ2-2, with D perhaps matching TRBD2 (6 bases). V lost 0 bases to trimming and J lost 6 bases, with 11 bases between them. This CDR3 spans 14 amino acids. Germline V gene sequence: CDR1 DFQATT, CDR2 SNEGSKA (reference sequence).

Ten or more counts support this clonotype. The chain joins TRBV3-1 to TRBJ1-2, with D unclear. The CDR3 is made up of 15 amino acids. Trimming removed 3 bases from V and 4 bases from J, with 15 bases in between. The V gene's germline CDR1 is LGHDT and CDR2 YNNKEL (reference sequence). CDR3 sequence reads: CASSHNSIGPYGYTF. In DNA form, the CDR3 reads TGTGCCAGCAGCCATAACAGTATAGGCCCCTATGGCTACACCTTC.

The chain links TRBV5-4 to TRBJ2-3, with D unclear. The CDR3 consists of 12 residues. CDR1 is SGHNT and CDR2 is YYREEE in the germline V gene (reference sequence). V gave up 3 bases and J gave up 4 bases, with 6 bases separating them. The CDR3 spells CASSSHADTQYF. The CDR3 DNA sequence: TGTGCCAGCAGCTCCCACGCAGATACGCAGTATTTT.

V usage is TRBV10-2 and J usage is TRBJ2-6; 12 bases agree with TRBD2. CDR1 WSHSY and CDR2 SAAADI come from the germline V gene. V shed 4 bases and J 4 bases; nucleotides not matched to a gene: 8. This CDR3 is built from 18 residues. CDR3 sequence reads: CASSGTSGRPPGANVLTF. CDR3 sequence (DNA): TGCGCCAGCAGTGGAACTAGCGGGAGGCCCCCGGGGGCCAACGTCCTGACTTTC.

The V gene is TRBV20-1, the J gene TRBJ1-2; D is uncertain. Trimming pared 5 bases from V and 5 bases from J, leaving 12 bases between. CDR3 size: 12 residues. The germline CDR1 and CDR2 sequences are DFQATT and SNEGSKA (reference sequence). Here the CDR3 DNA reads TGCAGTGCTGCCAGTACTTTGTATGGCTACACCTTC. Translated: CSAASTLYGYTF.